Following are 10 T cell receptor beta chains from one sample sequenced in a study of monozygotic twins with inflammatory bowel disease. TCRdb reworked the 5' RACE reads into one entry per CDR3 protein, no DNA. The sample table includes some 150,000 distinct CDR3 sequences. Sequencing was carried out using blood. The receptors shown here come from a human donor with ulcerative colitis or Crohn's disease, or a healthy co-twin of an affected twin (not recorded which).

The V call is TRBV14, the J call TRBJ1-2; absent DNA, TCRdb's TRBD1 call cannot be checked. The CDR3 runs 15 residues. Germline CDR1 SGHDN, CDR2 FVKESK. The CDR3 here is CASSQGGAPNYGYTF. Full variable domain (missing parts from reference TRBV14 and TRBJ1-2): EAGVTQFPSHSVIEKGQTVTLRCDPISGHDNLYWYRRVMGKEIKFLLHFVKESKQDESGMPNNRFLAERTGGTYSTLKVQPAELEDSGVYFCASSQGGAPNYGYTFGSGTRLTVV.

CDR3 in amino acids: CASSLEGFAGELFF. The chain has TRBV11-3 and TRBJ2-2. CDR3 size: 14 residues. The germline V gene encodes CDR1 SGHNT and CDR2 YENEEA. Combining the CDR3 with reference TRBV11-3 and TRBJ2-2 gives the whole variable domain EAGVVQSPRYKIIEKKQPVAFWCNPISGHNTLYWYLQNLGQGPELLIRYENEEAVDDSQLPKDRFSAERLKGVDSTLKIQPAELGDSAVYLCASSLEGFAGELFFGEGSRLTVL.

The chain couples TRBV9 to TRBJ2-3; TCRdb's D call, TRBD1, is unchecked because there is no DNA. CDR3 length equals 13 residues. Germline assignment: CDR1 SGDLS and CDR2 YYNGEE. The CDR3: CASSDRETDTQYF. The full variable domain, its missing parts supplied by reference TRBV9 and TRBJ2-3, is DSGVTQTPKHLITATGQRVTLRCSPRSGDLSVYWYQQSLDQGLQFLIQYYNGEERAKGNILERFSAQQFPDLHSELNLSSLELGDSALYFCASSDRETDTQYFGPGTRLTVL.

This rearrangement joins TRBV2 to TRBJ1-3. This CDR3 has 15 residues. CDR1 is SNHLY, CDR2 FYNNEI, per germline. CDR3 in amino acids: CASSAQFRSGNTIYF.

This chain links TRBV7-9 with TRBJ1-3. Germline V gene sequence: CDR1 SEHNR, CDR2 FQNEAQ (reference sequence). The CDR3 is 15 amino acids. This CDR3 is CASRDQVSGGNTIYF.

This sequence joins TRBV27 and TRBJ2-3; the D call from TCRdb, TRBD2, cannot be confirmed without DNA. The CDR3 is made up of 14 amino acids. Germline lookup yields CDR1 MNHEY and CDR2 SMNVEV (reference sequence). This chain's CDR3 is CASASERHTDTQYF.

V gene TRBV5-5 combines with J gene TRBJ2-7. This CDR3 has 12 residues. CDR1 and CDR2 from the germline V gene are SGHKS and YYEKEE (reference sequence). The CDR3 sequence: CASSPKDYEQYF.

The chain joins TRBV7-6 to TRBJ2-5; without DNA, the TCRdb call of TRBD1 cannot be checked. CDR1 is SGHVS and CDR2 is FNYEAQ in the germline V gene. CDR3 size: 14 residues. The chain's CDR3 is CASTPGHRQETQYF.

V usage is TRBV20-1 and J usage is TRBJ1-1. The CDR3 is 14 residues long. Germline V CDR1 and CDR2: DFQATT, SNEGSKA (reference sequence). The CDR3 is CSASRAERNTEAFF.

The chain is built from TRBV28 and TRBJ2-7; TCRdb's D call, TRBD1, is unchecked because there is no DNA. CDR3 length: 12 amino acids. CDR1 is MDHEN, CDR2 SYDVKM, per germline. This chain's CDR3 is CASSWDRNEQYF.